The 25 T cell receptor beta chains below all came from one sample that was sequenced in a study of breast tumors, draining lymph nodes, adjacent tissues. Breast cancer patients provided tissue from their axillary draining lymph nodes. MiXCR, run by TCRdb on the multiplex PCR reads, gives a single entry per CDR3 protein. The sample has under 300,000 distinct CDR3 sequences, less than 40% seen once. Sequencing was carried out using axillary lymph node tissue. These TCRs come from a female donor with breast cancer. Some clones in this sample may be carry-over from other donors' samples.

The chain joins TRBV29-1 to TRBJ2-2, with 13 bases aligning to TRBD2. This CDR3 spans 13 amino acids. CDR1 and CDR2 (germline): SQVTM, ANQGSEA. Trimming removed 8 bases from V and 5 bases from J; junction bases left unmatched: 2. CDR3 DNA sequence: TGCAGCCTGGGACTAGCGGGAACCGGGGAGCTGTTTTTT. Translating gives CSLGLAGTGELFF.

This clonotype was picked up many times. The chain carries TRBV5-4 and TRBJ2-7; the D gene is possibly TRBD1 (7 bases). Per germline, CDR1 SGHNT and CDR2 YYREEE (reference sequence). The length of the CDR3 is 14 residues. V was shortened by 4 bases and J by 4 bases, with 15 bases between the two germline ends. CDR3 loop: CASSGGTEQYEQYF. The CDR3 DNA reads as TGTGCCAGCAGCGGGGGGACAGAGCAGTACGAGCAGTACTTC.

To note about this clonotype: A much larger clone lies one base from this, so it may be a read error. The chain combines TRBV5-4 with TRBJ2-7; D is undetermined. Germline assignment: CDR1 SGHNT and CDR2 YYREEE (reference sequence). There are 12 residues in the CDR3. For the CDR3, the DNA is TGTGCCAGCGGCGGTTGGGTTGGAGAGCGGTACTTC. Amino acids: CASGGWVGERYF.

This clonotype came up many times. The chain joins TRBV19 to TRBJ1-4; the D gene is possibly TRBD1 (5 bases). Germline values: CDR1 LNHDA, CDR2 SQIVND (reference sequence). Between the trimmed V and J ends, which lost 6 bases and 6 bases, there was a span of 20 bases. The CDR3 length is 16 residues. The CDR3 coding sequence is TGTGCCAGTAGGAACCGAGGGAGGGGCGGAGATGAAAAACTGTTTTTT. Translating it yields CASRNRGRGGDEKLFF.

This clonotype was seen ten or more times. The chain employs TRBV19 and TRBJ2-1, with 8 bases that match TRBD2. Per germline, CDR1 LNHDA and CDR2 SQIVND (reference sequence). V gave up 5 bases and J gave up 10 bases; unmatched junction bases: 13. The CDR3 runs 15 residues. CDR3 DNA: TGTGCCAGTAGTTCCGGACTAGCCCAGGGCGGGGAGCAGTTCTTC. Its translation: CASSSGLAQGGEQFF.

Only a few counts were recorded for this clonotype. The CDR3 here is CSVAGTGLYNEQFF. DNA of the CDR3: TGCAGCGTCGCCGGGACCGGATTATACAATGAGCAGTTCTTC. This chain joins TRBV29-1 and TRBJ2-1, with D perhaps being TRBD1 or TRBD2 (5 bases each). Trimming stripped 6 bases from V and 4 bases from J, with 16 bases between. The CDR3 is 14 residues long. The V gene's germline CDR1 is SQVTM and CDR2 ANQGSEA.

This clonotype came up a few times. This chain links TRBV18 with TRBJ2-1; D is uncertain. This CDR3 comprises 12 residues. V lost 3 bases to trimming and J lost 4 bases, with 4 bases between them. Germline V gene data show CDR1 as KGHSH and CDR2 as LQKENI. The CDR3 coding sequence is TGTGCCAGCTCACCTAGATACAATGAGCAGTTCTTC. It codes for CASSPRYNEQFF. Full variable domain (rest looked up from reference TRBV18 and TRBJ2-1): NAGVMQNPRHLVRRRGQEARLRCSPMKGHSHVYWYRQLPEEGLKFMVYLQKENIIDESGMPKERFSAEFPKEGPSILRIQQVVRGDSAAYFCASSPRYNEQFFGPGTRLTVL.

As to this clonotype: One end of the junction is discordant with germline, which a read error may explain. The chain employs TRBV9 and TRBJ2-6; the D gene could be TRBD1 or TRBD2 (5 bases each). Per the germline V gene, CDR1 is SGDLS and CDR2 is YYNGEE. The CDR3 spans 17 residues. The CDR3 sequence is CASSAWALSSGATVLTF. In DNA, the CDR3 is TGTGCCAGCAGCGCGTGGGCCCTCTCCTCCGGGGCCACCGTCCTGACGTTC.

V is TRBV7-9 and J is TRBJ1-1; D is unclear. Trimming shortened V by 5 bases and J by 9 bases, and 22 bases separated the two germline ends. The CDR3 contains 15 residues. Germline CDR1 is SEHNR and CDR2 is FQNEAQ (reference sequence). The CDR3 protein is CASSPPDHFPLQAFF. CDR3 coding DNA: TGTGCCAGCAGCCCCCCGGACCACTTCCCGCTGCAAGCTTTCTTT.

This clonotype was found a few times. This chain joins TRBV12-3 or TRBV12-4 and TRBJ1-2, with TRBD1 matching 11 bases. Trimming took 1 base from V and 8 from J; bases not matched to a gene: 3. The CDR3 is 14 residues long. As DNA, the CDR3 is TGTGCCAGCAGTTTAGGGACAGGGGGCGACGGCTACACCTTC. This encodes CASSLGTGGDGYTF.

This chain links TRBV25-1 with TRBJ2-7; 7 bases agree with TRBD1. The CDR3 length is 16 residues. Germline CDR1 is MGHDK and CDR2 is SYGVNS. V trimming: 4 bases; J trimming: 5 bases; junction bases outside the gene matches: 14. The CDR3 coding sequence is TGTGCCAGCAGTGCTAAAGACGACAGGGCAGTCAACGAGCAGTACTTC. This encodes CASSAKDDRAVNEQYF.

This clonotype was counted ten times or more. The rearrangement joins TRBV20-1 to TRBJ2-1, with 13 bases aligning to TRBD2. With 6 bases clipped from V and 5 bases from J, the junction kept 7 bases outside the gene matches. CDR1 DFQATT and CDR2 SNEGSKA come from the germline V gene (reference sequence). There are 15 residues in the CDR3. The CDR3 loop reads CSAQTSGGVHNEQFF. The CDR3 DNA is TGCAGTGCCCAAACTAGCGGGGGGGTGCACAATGAGCAGTTCTTC.

The chain is built from TRBV5-1 and TRBJ2-3; 8 nucleotides line up with TRBD1. J lost 5 bases, V lost 4 bases, and 9 bases had no gene match. Germline values: CDR1 SGHRS, CDR2 YFSETQ. The CDR3 spans 15 residues. The CDR3 reads CASSTSTGEGDTQYF. CDR3 DNA sequence: TGCGCCAGCAGCACCTCGACAGGGGAAGGAGATACGCAGTATTTT.

This clonotype was seen many times. The chain couples TRBV5-8 to TRBJ2-6; the match to TRBD1 covers 10 bases. There are 18 residues in the CDR3. Germline CDR1 is SGHTS and CDR2 is YDEGEE. J gave up 3 bases and V 4 bases, and 10 bases lay outside the gene matches. CDR3 bases: TGTGCCAGCAGCCCCGGGACAGGGGTAAAGTATGGGGCCAACGTCCTGACTTTC. It is translated as CASSPGTGVKYGANVLTF.

In this sample, this clonotype turned up many times. The gene calls are TRBV10-2 and TRBJ2-1; perhaps TRBD1 as D (6 bases). V was shortened by 5 bases and J by 14 bases, with 13 bases between the two germline ends. Germline V gives CDR1 WSHSY, CDR2 SAAADI. The CDR3 consists of 11 residues. CDR3 sequence reads: CASSPGAWEFF. CDR3 coding DNA: TGCGCCAGCAGTCCAGGGGCTTGGGAGTTCTTC.

Worth noting for this clonotype: The CDR3 does not close with the conserved phenylalanine or tryptophan, likely indicating a read error. The V and J genes are TRBV7-2 and TRBJ2-5, with 8 bases matching TRBD2. The CDR3 covers 14 residues. V shed 4 bases and J 0 bases; nucleotides not matched to a gene: 1. The V gene's germline CDR1 is SGHTA and CDR2 FQGNSA. The CDR3 DNA reads TGTGCCAGCAGCTCCGGGAGGGACCAAGAGACCCAGTACCTC. Protein product: CASSSGRDQETQYL.

In its sample, this clonotype was seen many times. The chain employs TRBV5-1 and TRBJ2-3, with TRBD1 identical over 10 bases. The CDR3 spans 15 residues. Germline lookup yields CDR1 SGHRS and CDR2 YFSETQ. V trimming: 4 bases; J trimming: 8 bases; junction bases outside the gene matches: 10. The CDR3, as DNA: TGCGCCAGCAGCCTGGACGGGACAGGGGTCGGTACGCAGTATTTT. It specifies CASSLDGTGVGTQYF.

The count of this clonotype is one. This chain uses TRBV7-9 with TRBJ1-6, with 8 positions matching TRBD1. The J segment lost 7 bases and the V segment lost 4 bases, leaving 9 bases of the junction unmatched. The CDR3 loop spans 16 amino acids. The germline V gene has CDR1 SEHNR and CDR2 FQNEAQ (reference sequence). The CDR3 nucleotides read TGTGCCAGCAGCTCCGACAGGGGTTCGCCCAATTCACCCCTCCACTTT. The encoded protein is CASSSDRGSPNSPLHF.

This clonotype was found many times. This chain uses TRBV10-2 with TRBJ2-1; the D gene is possibly TRBD2 (6 bases). CDR1 WSHSY and CDR2 SAAADI come from the germline V gene. This CDR3 has 15 amino acids. V gave up 6 bases and J gave up 6 bases, with 18 bases separating them. CDR3 coding DNA: TGCGCCAGCAGGAACCGGGACTGGGGTGGCAATGAGCAGTTCTTC. Translation: CASRNRDWGGNEQFF.

This clonotype was recorded at least ten times. DNA for the CDR3: TGTGCCATCAGTGATACCCGGGACAGTATCACAGATACGCAGTATTTT. Translating it yields CAISDTRDSITDTQYF. The V and J genes are TRBV10-3 and TRBJ2-3, with TRBD1 identical over 7 bases. There are 16 residues in the CDR3. With V trimmed by 3 bases and J by 2 bases, 8 bases remained unmatched. In germline, CDR1 is ENHRY, CDR2 SYGVKD.

This rearrangement joins TRBV5-4 to TRBJ2-3, with D possibly matching TRBD2 (6 bases). Germline lookup yields CDR1 SGHNT and CDR2 YYREEE (reference sequence). Trimming left V 0 bases short and J 6 bases short, with 11 bases between. The CDR3 spans 14 residues. DNA of the CDR3: TGTGCCAGCAGCTTGGGCGGGACGGGGGATACGCAGTATTTT. Translated: CASSLGGTGDTQYF.

This clonotype was recorded at least ten times. The chain has TRBV10-3 and TRBJ2-7, with D possibly TRBD1 on 5 matching bases. This CDR3 has 15 residues. Germline V lookup: CDR1 ENHRY, CDR2 SYGVKD. The V and J ends lost 3 bases and 3 bases respectively, with 15 bases between them. The CDR3 protein is CAISDKGRLIYEQYF. The DNA for the CDR3 is TGTGCCATCAGTGATAAGGGGCGGTTAATCTACGAGCAGTACTTC.

The chain joins TRBV25-1 to TRBJ1-2; 8 bases line up with TRBD1. The length of the CDR3 is 16 residues. From germline, CDR1 is MGHDK and CDR2 SYGVNS. V shed 4 bases and J 0 bases; nucleotides not matched to a gene: 7. CDR3 protein: CASSGPTGDSNYGYTF. CDR3 sequence (DNA): TGTGCCAGCAGTGGACCGACAGGGGACTCTAACTATGGCTACACCTTC.

Here the CDR3 reads CASSFWGGNQPQHF. CDR3 nucleotides: TGTGCCAGCAGTTTCTGGGGGGGCAATCAGCCCCAGCATTTT. V is TRBV12-3 or TRBV12-4 and J is TRBJ1-5; maybe TRBD1 (5 bases). This CDR3 has 14 residues. V was clipped by 3 bases and J by 2 bases, with 8 bases between them.

This clonotype was observed at least ten times. The chain has TRBV18 and TRBJ1-6; 8 nucleotides line up with TRBD1. CDR1 and CDR2 from the germline V gene are KGHSH and LQKENI. The CDR3 spans 17 residues. J was trimmed by 7 bases and V by 0 bases; bases with no gene match: 8. The CDR3 region has the DNA TGTGCCAGCTCACCACCAACAGGACAGGGATACAATTCACCCCTCCACTTT. It codes for CASSPPTGQGYNSPLHF.